This TCR beta chain was sequenced during a study of breast tumors, draining lymph nodes, adjacent tissues (dated by TCRdb to about 2016). Notes on the research overall: The study compared TCR beta repertoires across tumor, adjacent nontumor tissue and axillary lymph nodes from breast cancer patients. The study aimed to assess the relationships and possible T-cell exchange between tumor, surrounding tissue and draining lymph node repertoires in human breast cancer. Broad study findings and their caveats: In luminal-like breast cancer, tumor and nontumor tissue repertoires resembled each other significantly more than in basal-like breast cancer. The conclusion that tumor T cells originate in lymph nodes was framed as consistent with a hypothesis rather than directly demonstrated. Tumor T-cell repertoires showed less diversity than lymph node repertoires and more diversity than nontumor tissue repertoires, and tumor T-cell repertoires showed preferential V and J gene usage. A scenario in which most tumor T cells derive from the lymph node and then expand within tumor tissue was judged to be consistent with the data.

Reading from cysteine to phenylalanine, the CDR3 counts 15 amino acids. Only the CDR3 part of the read is kept: 45 bases, read in frame from the first base. Looking up the germline V gene yields CDR1 MNHNS and CDR2 SASEGT. The sequencer was an Illumina HiSeq 2000. TCR beta chain libraries were generated by multiplex PCR amplification. High-throughput sequencing was used to analyze the amplified TCR beta chain products. TCRdb cleaned the public reads at Q25 with fastp, built clones with MiXCR and kept in-frame beta chains. Entries are consolidated by CDR3 protein sequence, retaining the most common genes and DNA. This sample has 120,000 to 150,000 distinct CDR3 sequences in its table, and about 30% of those were observed once. Together, the top ten hold less than 2.5% of the sample. As concerns this clonotype: Its antigen remains undetermined. A single base separates this from a much larger clone, so it may be a read error.

Lymph node samples were obtained from the axillary draining lymph nodes of breast cancer patients. The clonotype was recovered from a female donor with breast cancer. Some clones in this sample may be carry-over from other donors' samples. Sequencing was carried out using axillary lymph node tissue. In this chain, TRBV6-1 is recombined with TRBJ2-1; 11 junctional bases match TRBD2. DNA sequence: TGTGCCGGCAGTGATGGAGTAGCGGGGGGGCGTGAGCAGTTCTTC. It translates as CAGSDGVAGGREQFF.